This T cell receptor (beta chain) is from a study of CD8 T cells in ankylosing spondylitis. Notes on the study in general: Relatively rare in peripheral blood, disease-linked clones were also CD8+. Ankylosing spondylitis blood appeared to carry a characteristic TCR beta motif of 7 or 8 highly homologous variants. From matched ankylosing spondylitis synovial fluid, disease-linked clones were reportedly recovered at significantly enriched levels.

For TCR beta, libraries came from quantitative 5'-RACE with molecular barcodes. MiXCR was run by TCRdb on the 5' RACE reads, yielding one entry per CDR3 protein. The sample has roughly 370,000 distinct CDR3 sequences; around 24% are singletons. To note about this clonotype: Its matching antigen is unknown.

The sample was blood, either unsorted or a sorted T cell fraction (not recorded which). The TCR originated in a male donor with ankylosing spondylitis.

The CDR3 reads CASRNFKLGRRAGELFF. The DNA of the CDR3 is TGTGCCAGCAGAAACTTTAAGTTGGGGCGCCGGGCCGGGGAGCTGTTTTTT. The chain couples TRBV6-2 or TRBV6-3 to TRBJ2-2, with D tentatively TRBD1 (5 bases). CDR1 and CDR2 from the germline V gene are MNHEY and SVGEGT. Trimming took 6 bases from V and 6 from J, leaving 23 bases between them. The CDR3 sequence is 17 residues long.